This T cell receptor (beta chain) was sequenced in a study of T cell clones after liver transplantation. The CDR3 is 16 residues long. V dropped 2 bases and J dropped 0 bases, with 11 bases sitting between them. In germline, CDR1 is MNHEY, CDR2 SVGAGI. The data were produced by immunoSEQ multiplex PCR, yet TCRdb's version contains in-frame clones alone and is incomplete. The table lists tens of thousands of clones, around 85% of them singletons. This chain joins TRBV6-5 and TRBJ2-1; the D gene is possibly TRBD1 (6 bases). This clonotype was sampled from a human donor who received a liver transplant. The sample here was CD4+ T cells from blood, taken before liver transplant. Here the CDR3 DNA reads TGTGCCAGCAGTTACCTTAGCAGGGGCTCCTACAATGAGCAGTTCTTC. It yields the protein CASSYLSRGSYNEQFF.